This T cell receptor (beta chain) was observed in a study of breast tumors, draining lymph nodes, adjacent tissues. General study points: Tumor TCR diversity was below lymph nodes but above nontumor tissue. Compared with basal-like, luminal-like tumors shared significantly more repertoire with nontumor tissue.

The CDR3 runs 17 residues. Germline V gives CDR1 SGHVS, CDR2 FNYEAQ. The ends lost 1 base at V and 6 bases at J; junction bases unmatched: 8. Samples came from axillary lymph nodes draining the breast cancer. Using its own MiXCR run on the multiplex PCR reads, TCRdb lists one record per CDR3 protein. The sample contains about 200,000 distinct CDR3 sequences, around a third of which appear only once. This clonotype was seen at least ten times. Its antigen is unidentified. The TCR sequence derives from a female donor with breast cancer. Some clones in this sample may be carry-over from other donors' samples. The gene calls are TRBV7-6 and TRBJ2-3, with TRBD2 matching 12 bases. Specimen: axillary lymph node tissue. The CDR3 sequence is CASSLGAGLAGEDTQYF. Here the CDR3 DNA reads TGTGCCAGCAGCTTAGGAGCGGGACTAGCGGGTGAGGATACGCAGTATTTT.